Listed here is a single T cell receptor beta chain. The antigen is not known. The sample comes from a study of a mutant IDH1 vaccine in newly diagnosed glioma. Study-wide context: Vaccinations were initiated 4-6 weeks following radiotherapy alone, or were given together with temozolomide cycles. The study's findings and limits: Pseudoprogression seemingly bore no relation to changes in top peripheral T cell clonotypes.

Indicated time point: week 35, safety follow-up. Vaccine doses each comprised 300 ug of mutant IDH1 20-mer peptide, with topical imiquimod. At weeks 1, 3, 5, 7, 11, 15, 19 and 23, patients received a vaccination, eight in all. Newly diagnosed WHO grade 3 or 4 IDH1-mutant, ATRX-lost astrocytomas were identified in the donors. Data came from immunoSEQ multiplex PCR; TCRdb stores just in-frame clones and leaves some out. The data hold roughly 48,000 clones, with around 78% observed a single time. The CDR3 totals 13 residues. CDR1 MNHEY and CDR2 SMNVEV come from the germline V gene (reference sequence). The ends were cut back, 4 bases at V and 7 bases at J, with 10 bases in the middle.

The clonotype originates from a man aged 40-55 years with glioma. Sequenced here: PBMCs, sampled from a glioma patient whose treatment included an IDH1 peptide vaccine. The genes are TRBV27 and TRBJ2-2; no definite D call. As DNA, the CDR3 is TGTGCCAGCAGTTCGGGCGGCATCGGGGAGCTGTTTTTT. This codes for CASSSGGIGELFF.